This T cell receptor (beta chain) was profiled in a study of cytotoxic CD8 clonotypes in ibrutinib-treated CLL. Data came from immunoSEQ multiplex PCR; TCRdb stores just in-frame clones and leaves some out. The sample lists under 150,000 clones, 91% occurring once. The sequencing used PBMCs, collected after 12 months of ibrutinib treatment. This TCR came from a human donor with chronic lymphocytic leukemia.

In DNA form, the CDR3 reads TGTGCCAGCAGCTCGGGTTATAAACTGTTTTTT. Protein sequence: CASSSGYKLFF. This chain joins TRBV7-2 and TRBJ1-4; D remains unclear. V was shortened by 4 bases and J by 11 bases, with 8 bases between the two germline ends. The CDR3 is 11 amino acids. In germline, CDR1 is SGHTA, CDR2 FQGNSA. The full variable domain, with the rest looked up from reference TRBV7-2 and TRBJ1-4, is GAGVSQSPSNKVTEKGKDVELRCDPISGHTALYWYRQSLGQGLEFLIYFQGNSAPDKSGLPSDRFSAERTGGSVSTLTIQRTQQEDSAVYLCASSSGYKLFFGSGTQLSVL.